Shown below are 26 T cell receptor beta chains from a single sample sequenced in a study of T cell responses to AZD1222 COVID-19 vaccine. Only in-frame clones appear in the TCRdb table, and some are missing; sequencing was by immunoSEQ multiplex PCR. The table shows 58,000 or so clones, with about 83% occurring only once. The sample consisted of peripheral blood, taken on day 0 of AZD1222 vaccination. All receptors derive from an adult in good health.

The rearrangement joins TRBV7-9 to TRBJ1-1; TRBD1 aligns across 8 bases. Trimming cost V 5 bases and J 0 bases; bases outside gene matches: 5. Looked up from germline, CDR1 is SEHNR and CDR2 is FQNEAQ (reference sequence). The CDR3 is made up of 15 amino acids. CDR3 sequence (DNA): TGTGCCAGCAGCCCAGGGGGCAGCGTGAACACTGAAGCTTTCTTT. Translation gives CASSPGGSVNTEAFF.

J is TRBJ1-6 and V is TRBV3-1 (or the pseudogene TRBV3-2); D remains unclear. Trimming pared 0 bases from V and 14 bases from J, leaving 14 bases between. Germline loops: CDR1 LGHDT, CDR2 YNNKEL (reference sequence). CDR3 length equals 14 residues. For the CDR3, the DNA is TGTGCCAGCAGCCAAGAGGCAGCTTCTTCGTCCCTCCACTTT. It specifies CASSQEAASSSLHF.

The genes are TRBV6-4 and TRBJ2-3; TRBD2 agrees at 14 bases. The germline CDR1 and CDR2 sequences are MRHNA and SNTAGT. CDR3 length equals 16 residues. V lost 0 bases, J lost 4 bases, and 0 bases stayed unmatched. This CDR3 reads CASSDSTSGGADTQYF. The CDR3 bases are TGTGCCAGCAGTGACTCGACTAGCGGGGGGGCAGATACGCAGTATTTT.

The rearrangement joins TRBV9 to TRBJ2-3, with D possibly being TRBD2 (5 bases). This CDR3 is 16 amino acids long. CDR1 and CDR2 from the germline V gene are SGDLS and YYNGEE. With 4 bases removed from V and 2 bases from J, the gap between germline ends came to 17 bases. The CDR3 region has the DNA TGTGCCAGCAGCCCCCCACCGGGAATATACACAGATACGCAGTATTTT. Protein sequence: CASSPPPGIYTDTQYF.

V is TRBV6-5 and J is TRBJ2-7; TRBD1 aligns across 10 bases. This CDR3 is 15 amino acids long. The V and J ends lost 2 bases and 2 bases, in that order; junction bases with no gene match: 3. Germline loops: CDR1 MNHEY, CDR2 SVGAGI. This CDR3 is CASSYRDRGPYEQYF. Written as DNA, the CDR3 is TGTGCCAGCAGTTACCGGGACAGGGGCCCCTACGAGCAGTACTTC.

V and J are TRBV7-9 and TRBJ1-3, with 8 bases lining up with TRBD1. There are 16 residues in the CDR3. From germline, CDR1 is SEHNR and CDR2 FQNEAQ (reference sequence). V lost 3 bases and J lost 0; bases outside the gene matches: 4. Here the CDR3 DNA reads TGTGCCAGCAGCTTCGCAGGGGGCCTCTCTGGAAACACCATATATTTT. Its protein product is CASSFAGGLSGNTIYF.

This clone was counted at least ten times. The chain combines TRBV5-1 with TRBJ1-4, with 7 bases that match TRBD1. The CDR3 contains 16 residues. The germline CDR1 and CDR2 sequences are SGHRS and YFSETQ. Trimming removed 4 bases from V and 5 bases from J; junction bases left unmatched: 11. CDR3 DNA sequence: TGCGCCAGCAGCACACGACCGGGACAGAGAAATGAAAAACTGTTTTTT. It translates to CASSTRPGQRNEKLFF. Using reference TRBV5-1 and TRBJ1-4 for the parts outside the CDR3, the full variable domain is KAGVTQTPRYLIKTRGQQVTLSCSPISGHRSVSWYQQTPGQGLQFLFEYFSETQRNKGNFPGRFSGRQFSNSRSEMNVSTLELGDSALYLCASSTRPGQRNEKLFFGSGTQLSVL.

The chain couples TRBV11-3 to TRBJ1-1; no clear D. The CDR3 extends over 13 amino acids. CDR1 is SGHNT, CDR2 YENEEA, per germline. Deletions cut 2 bases from V and 1 base from J, with 5 bases between. The CDR3 DNA sequence: TGTGCCAGCAGCTTAAACTCGAACACTGAAGCTTTCTTT. It specifies CASSLNSNTEAFF.

The V and J genes are TRBV7-9 and TRBJ1-2; D unclear. Germline V gives CDR1 SEHNR, CDR2 FQNEAQ (reference sequence). V was shortened by 4 bases and J by 3 bases, with 12 bases between the two germline ends. The CDR3 has 14 residues. CDR3 sequence reads: CASSSSGGYYGYTF. In DNA form, the CDR3 reads TGTGCCAGCAGCTCTAGCGGTGGGTACTATGGCTACACCTTC. Variable domain in full (rest from reference TRBV7-9 and TRBJ1-2): DTGVSQNPRHKITKRGQNVTFRCDPISEHNRLYWYRQTLGQGPEFLTYFQNEAQLEKSRLLSDRFSAERPKGSFSTLEIQRTEQGDSAMYLCASSSSGGYYGYTFGSGTRLTVV.

This chain links TRBV6-5 with TRBJ1-4; 9 bases agree with TRBD1. This CDR3 comprises 13 residues. Trimming removed 6 bases from V and 8 bases from J; junction bases left unmatched: 4. The germline gives CDR1 MNHEY, CDR2 SVGAGI. CDR3 nucleotide sequence: TGTGCCAGCAGCGAGACAGGGGGAGAAAAACTGTTTTTT. Protein: CASSETGGEKLFF.

The chain carries TRBV19 and TRBJ1-5; 11 bases agree with TRBD1. Germline V gives CDR1 LNHDA, CDR2 SQIVND (reference sequence). With 7 bases clipped from V and 5 bases from J, the junction kept 4 bases outside the gene matches. This CDR3 spans 14 amino acids. The chain's CDR3 is CASKGQGDDQPQHF. As DNA, the CDR3 is TGTGCCAGTAAGGGACAGGGGGACGATCAGCCCCAGCATTTT.

This sequence joins TRBV29-1 and TRBJ1-6, with 8 bases aligning to TRBD1. Per the germline V gene, CDR1 is SQVTM and CDR2 is ANQGSEA. Unmatched junction bases numbered 5, after V lost 6 bases and J lost 7 bases. The CDR3 length is 13 residues. CDR3 loop: CSVGTGGNSPLHF. CDR3 bases: TGCAGCGTCGGAACAGGGGGGAATTCACCCCTCCACTTT.

The V and J genes are TRBV28 and TRBJ1-1; 10 nucleotides agree with TRBD1. Losses at the gene ends were 5 bases for V and 7 bases for J; bases not matched to a gene: 4. CDR3 length: 13 residues. Germline assignment: CDR1 MDHEN and CDR2 SYDVKM. The CDR3 here is CASSPTGGNEAFF. CDR3 coding DNA: TGTGCCAGCAGTCCGACAGGGGGCAATGAAGCTTTCTTT. Full variable domain (outside the CDR3, taken from reference TRBV28 and TRBJ1-1): DVKVTQSSRYLVKRTGEKVFLECVQDMDHENMFWYRQDPGLGLRLIYFSYDVKMKEKGDIPEGYSVSREKKERFSLILESASTNQTSMYLCASSPTGGNEAFFGQGTRLTVV.

This clone was recorded a few times. The chain employs TRBV7-9 and TRBJ2-5; D call uncertain. V lost 1 base, J lost 5 bases, and 11 bases lay in between. The CDR3 contains 14 residues. Germline V gives CDR1 SEHNR, CDR2 FQNEAQ (reference sequence). For the CDR3, the DNA is TGTGCCAGCAGCTTAGATAGTCCCCGGGAGACCCAGTACTTC. Translated: CASSLDSPRETQYF.

The chain links TRBV13 to TRBJ1-3, with TRBD1 identical over 8 bases. This CDR3 contains 15 residues. CDR1 is PRHDT, CDR2 FYEKMQ, per germline (reference sequence). Losses at the gene ends were 3 bases for V and 3 bases for J; bases not matched to a gene: 4. Here the CDR3 DNA reads TGTGCCAGCAGCTTGGGGGACAGGAGTGGAAACACCATATATTTT. Translation: CASSLGDRSGNTIYF.

The chain employs TRBV30 and TRBJ1-2; D unclear. Germline CDR1 and CDR2: GTSNPN and SVGIG (reference sequence). This CDR3 is 13 amino acids long. V lost 4 bases to trimming and J lost 4 bases, with 13 bases between them. The CDR3: CAWTPGRSYGYTF. The CDR3 nucleotides read TGTGCCTGGACCCCTGGTCGCTCCTATGGCTACACCTTC.

The V gene is TRBV6-1, the J gene TRBJ1-2, with 8 bases lining up with TRBD1. Germline V lookup: CDR1 MNHNS, CDR2 SASEGT. V trimming: 2 bases; J trimming: 4 bases; junction bases outside the gene matches: 3. The CDR3 is 14 amino acids. For the CDR3, the DNA is TGTGCCAGCAGTGAAATAGACAGGGGCTATGGCTACACCTTC. It translates to CASSEIDRGYGYTF.

The chain joins TRBV6-5 to TRBJ2-7, with TRBD1 matching over 7 bases. Per germline, CDR1 MNHEY and CDR2 SVGAGI. This CDR3 contains 13 residues. Trimming removed 4 bases from V and 4 bases from J; junction bases left unmatched: 4. In DNA form, the CDR3 reads TGTGCCAGCAGTTTTCGACAGGGATACGAGCAGTACTTC. As protein: CASSFRQGYEQYF.

The chain joins TRBV7-9 to TRBJ2-1, with 8 bases that match TRBD2. Trimming cost V 1 base and J 8 bases; bases outside gene matches: 4. This CDR3 contains 14 residues. CDR1 is SEHNR and CDR2 is FQNEAQ in the germline V gene (reference sequence). The CDR3 sequence: CASSLGGLGYEQFF. The CDR3 coding sequence is TGTGCCAGCAGCTTAGGGGGACTAGGCTATGAGCAGTTCTTC.

V gene TRBV15 combines with J gene TRBJ2-3; 7 nucleotides match TRBD2. The CDR3 runs 15 residues. Per germline, CDR1 LNHNV and CDR2 YYDKDF (reference sequence). V was pared by 4 bases and J by 1 base, with 5 bases of the junction left unmatched. The CDR3 protein is CATSTSGGGTDTQYF. The CDR3 region has the DNA TGTGCCACCAGCACTAGTGGGGGGGGCACAGATACGCAGTATTTT.

The chain couples TRBV9 to TRBJ1-2; a possible D gene is TRBD1 (6 bases). The CDR3 is 12 amino acids. Germline CDR1 is SGDLS and CDR2 is YYNGEE. Between the trimmed V and J ends, which lost 0 bases and 8 bases, there was a span of 8 bases. CDR3 amino acids: CASSVEQGGYTF. Here the CDR3 DNA reads TGTGCCAGCAGCGTAGAACAGGGCGGCTACACCTTC.

The rearrangement uses TRBV19 and TRBJ1-3; unclear D gene. CDR3 length: 16 amino acids. V lost 3 bases and J lost 0, with 12 bases in between. The germline V gene encodes CDR1 LNHDA and CDR2 SQIVND (reference sequence). The CDR3 is CASSMRGPNSGNTIYF. In DNA form, the CDR3 reads TGTGCCAGTAGTATGCGTGGACCGAACTCTGGAAACACCATATATTTT.

This clone has only a few counts. The V gene is TRBV7-8, the J gene TRBJ2-5; no reliable D call. The CDR3 extends over 13 amino acids. Trimming removed 4 bases from V and 0 bases from J, with 6 bases in between. Germline V gene lookup returns CDR1 SGHVS and CDR2 FQNEAQ. CDR3 amino acids: CASSSDNQETQYF. DNA for the CDR3: TGTGCCAGCAGCTCAGATAACCAAGAGACCCAGTACTTC.

J is TRBJ2-1 and V is TRBV10-1; 11 bases align to TRBD1. The length of the CDR3 is 15 residues. Germline CDR1 reads WNHNN; CDR2 reads SYGVQD (reference sequence). With 3 bases clipped from V and 7 bases from J, the junction kept 5 bases outside the gene matches. The CDR3 protein is CASSDPGTGGNEQFF. The DNA for the CDR3 is TGCGCCAGCAGTGATCCGGGGACAGGGGGGAATGAGCAGTTCTTC.

The genes are TRBV5-6 and TRBJ2-5; D gene uncertain. This CDR3 spans 13 amino acids. Germline CDR1 and CDR2: SGHDT and YYEEEE. V gave up 0 bases and J gave up 2 bases, with 5 bases separating them. CDR3 nucleotides: TGTGCCAGCAGCTTGGGGCAGCAAGAGACCCAGTACTTC. Translation gives CASSLGQQETQYF.

This clone has a handful of counts. A junction end diverges from the germline sequence, so it may reflect a read error. This CDR3 is CASTQGGMENQYF. The CDR3 coding sequence is TGTGCCAGCACTCAGGGGGGTATGGAGAACCAGTACTTC. This chain links TRBV5-6 with TRBJ2-5, with D maybe TRBD1 (7 bases). Germline CDR1 reads SGHDT; CDR2 reads YYEEEE. This CDR3 spans 13 amino acids.